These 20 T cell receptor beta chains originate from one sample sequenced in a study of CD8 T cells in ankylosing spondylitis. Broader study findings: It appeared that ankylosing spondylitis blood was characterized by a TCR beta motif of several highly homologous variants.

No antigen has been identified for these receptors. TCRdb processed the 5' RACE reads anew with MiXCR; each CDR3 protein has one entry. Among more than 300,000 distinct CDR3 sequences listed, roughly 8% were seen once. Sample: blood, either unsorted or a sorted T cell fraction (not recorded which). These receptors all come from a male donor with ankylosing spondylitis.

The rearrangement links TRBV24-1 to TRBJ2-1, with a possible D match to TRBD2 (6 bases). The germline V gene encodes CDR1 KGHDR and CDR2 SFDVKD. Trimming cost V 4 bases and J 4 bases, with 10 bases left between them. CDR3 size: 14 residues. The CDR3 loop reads CATSEVGTYNEQFF. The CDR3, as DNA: TGTGCCACCAGTGAAGTCGGGACTTACAATGAGCAGTTCTTC.

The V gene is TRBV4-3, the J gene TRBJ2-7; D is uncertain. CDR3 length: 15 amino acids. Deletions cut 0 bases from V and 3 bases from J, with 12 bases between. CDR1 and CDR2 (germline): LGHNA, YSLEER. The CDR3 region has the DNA TGCGCCAGCAGCCAAGAAACAGCGAGCGTCTACGAGCAGTACTTC. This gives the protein CASSQETASVYEQYF.

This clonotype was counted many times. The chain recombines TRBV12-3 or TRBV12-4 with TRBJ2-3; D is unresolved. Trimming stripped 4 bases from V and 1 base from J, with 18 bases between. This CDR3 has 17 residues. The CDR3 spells CASSSGFSLRGTDTQYF. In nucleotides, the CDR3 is TGTGCCAGCAGTTCAGGCTTTTCCCTCCGGGGCACAGATACGCAGTATTTT.

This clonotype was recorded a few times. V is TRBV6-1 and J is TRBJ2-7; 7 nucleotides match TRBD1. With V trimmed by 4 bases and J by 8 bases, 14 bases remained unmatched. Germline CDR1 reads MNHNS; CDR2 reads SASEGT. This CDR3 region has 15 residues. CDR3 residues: CASSGRDSRVKKQYF. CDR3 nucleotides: TGTGCCAGCAGTGGTCGGGACAGCCGTGTTAAAAAGCAGTACTTC.

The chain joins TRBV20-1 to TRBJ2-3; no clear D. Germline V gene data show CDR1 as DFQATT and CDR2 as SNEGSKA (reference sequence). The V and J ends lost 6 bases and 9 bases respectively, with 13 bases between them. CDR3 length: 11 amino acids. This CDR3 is CSASASLTQYF. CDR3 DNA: TGCAGTGCCTCCGCATCCTTAACGCAGTATTTT.

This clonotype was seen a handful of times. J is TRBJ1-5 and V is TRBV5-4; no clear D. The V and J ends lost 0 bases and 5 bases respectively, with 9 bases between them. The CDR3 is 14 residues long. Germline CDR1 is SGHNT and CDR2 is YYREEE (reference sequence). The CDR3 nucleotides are TGTGCCAGCAGCTTGGTGCCGACGGATCAGCCCCAGCATTTT. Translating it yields CASSLVPTDQPQHF.

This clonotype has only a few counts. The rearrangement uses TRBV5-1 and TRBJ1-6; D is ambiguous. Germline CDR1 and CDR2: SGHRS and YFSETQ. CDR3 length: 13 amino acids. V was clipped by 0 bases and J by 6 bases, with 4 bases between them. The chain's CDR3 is CASSLGGNSPLHF. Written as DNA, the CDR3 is TGCGCCAGCAGCTTGGGGGGTAATTCACCCCTCCACTTT.

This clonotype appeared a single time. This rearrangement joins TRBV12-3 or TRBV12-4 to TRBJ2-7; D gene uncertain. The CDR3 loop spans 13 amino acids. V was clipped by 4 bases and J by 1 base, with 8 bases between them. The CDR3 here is CASSSRVSYEQYF. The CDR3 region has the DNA TGTGCCAGCAGTTCTAGAGTTTCCTACGAGCAGTACTTC.

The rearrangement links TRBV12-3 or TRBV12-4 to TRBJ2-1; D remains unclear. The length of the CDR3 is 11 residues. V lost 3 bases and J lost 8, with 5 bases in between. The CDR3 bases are TGTGCCAGCAGTTTCGGTCATGAGCAGTTCTTC. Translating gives CASSFGHEQFF.

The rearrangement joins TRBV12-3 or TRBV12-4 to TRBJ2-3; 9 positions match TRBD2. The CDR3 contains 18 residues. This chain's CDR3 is CTFSVSRGSGGRTDTQYF. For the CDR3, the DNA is TGTACCTTCAGTGTTTCTCGGGGTAGCGGGGGCAGAACAGATACGCAGTATTTT.

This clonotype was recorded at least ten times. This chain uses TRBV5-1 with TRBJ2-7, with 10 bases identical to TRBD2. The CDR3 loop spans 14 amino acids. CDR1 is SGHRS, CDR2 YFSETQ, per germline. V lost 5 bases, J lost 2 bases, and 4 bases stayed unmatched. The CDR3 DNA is TGCGCCAGCAGGCCACTAGCGGGACCCTACGAGCAGTACTTC. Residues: CASRPLAGPYEQYF. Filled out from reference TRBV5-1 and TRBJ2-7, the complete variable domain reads KAGVTQTPRYLIKTRGQQVTLSCSPISGHRSVSWYQQTPGQGLQFLFEYFSETQRNKGNFPGRFSGRQFSNSRSEMNVSTLELGDSALYLCASRPLAGPYEQYFGPGTRLTVT.

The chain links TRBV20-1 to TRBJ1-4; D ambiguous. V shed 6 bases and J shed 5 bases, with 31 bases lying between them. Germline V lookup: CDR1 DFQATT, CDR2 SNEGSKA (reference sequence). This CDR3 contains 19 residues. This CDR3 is CSAEVGRPGSPGPNEKLFF. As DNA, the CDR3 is TGCAGTGCAGAAGTTGGGCGACCTGGGTCCCCGGGTCCCAATGAAAAACTGTTTTTT.

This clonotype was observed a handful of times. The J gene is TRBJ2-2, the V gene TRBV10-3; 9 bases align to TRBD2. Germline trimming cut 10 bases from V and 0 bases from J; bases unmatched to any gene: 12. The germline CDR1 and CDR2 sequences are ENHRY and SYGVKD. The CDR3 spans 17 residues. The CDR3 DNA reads TGTGCCACCAGGGGGGAAGCGGGAGGCCCGAACACCGGGGAGCTGTTTTTT. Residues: CATRGEAGGPNTGELFF.

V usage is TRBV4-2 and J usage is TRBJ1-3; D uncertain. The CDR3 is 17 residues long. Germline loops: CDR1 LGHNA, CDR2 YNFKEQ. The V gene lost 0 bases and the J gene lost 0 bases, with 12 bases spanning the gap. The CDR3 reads CASSQDTGGRSGNTIYF. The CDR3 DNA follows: TGTGCCAGCAGCCAAGATACTGGTGGACGCTCTGGAAACACCATATATTTT.

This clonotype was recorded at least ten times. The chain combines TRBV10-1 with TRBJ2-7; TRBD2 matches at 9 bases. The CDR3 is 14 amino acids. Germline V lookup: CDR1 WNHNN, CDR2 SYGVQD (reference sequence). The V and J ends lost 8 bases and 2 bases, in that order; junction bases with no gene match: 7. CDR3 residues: CASSASGETYEQYF. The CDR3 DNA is TGCGCCAGCTCCGCTAGCGGGGAAACCTACGAGCAGTACTTC.

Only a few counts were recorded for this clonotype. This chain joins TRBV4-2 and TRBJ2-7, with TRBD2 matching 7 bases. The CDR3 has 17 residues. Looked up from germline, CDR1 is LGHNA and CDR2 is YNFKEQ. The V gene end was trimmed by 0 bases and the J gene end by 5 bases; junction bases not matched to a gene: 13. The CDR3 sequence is CASSQELTSSFHDEQYF. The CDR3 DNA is TGTGCCAGCAGCCAAGAGTTGACTAGCTCCTTTCATGACGAGCAGTACTTC.

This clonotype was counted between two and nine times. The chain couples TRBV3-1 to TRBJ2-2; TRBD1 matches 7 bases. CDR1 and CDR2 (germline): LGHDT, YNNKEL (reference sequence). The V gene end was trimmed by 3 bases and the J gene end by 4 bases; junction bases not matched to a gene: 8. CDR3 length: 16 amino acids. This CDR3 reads CASSQPQGHGTGELFF. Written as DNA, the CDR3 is TGTGCCAGCAGCCAGCCACAGGGGCACGGCACCGGGGAGCTGTTTTTT. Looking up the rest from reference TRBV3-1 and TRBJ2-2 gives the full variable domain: DTAVSQTPKYLVTQMGNDKSIKCEQNLGHDTMYWYKQDSKKFLKIMFSYNNKELIINETVPNRFSPKSPDKAHLNLHINSLELGDSAVYFCASSQPQGHGTGELFFGEGSRLTVL.

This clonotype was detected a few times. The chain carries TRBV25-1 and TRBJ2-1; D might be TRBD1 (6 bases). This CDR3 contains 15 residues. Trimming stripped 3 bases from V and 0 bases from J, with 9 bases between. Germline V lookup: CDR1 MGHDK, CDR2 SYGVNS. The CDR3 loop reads CASSDRDTSYNEQFF. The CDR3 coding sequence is TGTGCCAGCAGTGACCGGGACACCTCCTACAATGAGCAGTTCTTC. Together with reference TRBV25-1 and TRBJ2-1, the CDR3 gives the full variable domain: EADIYQTPRYLVIGTGKKITLECSQTMGHDKMYWYQQDPGMELHLIHYSYGVNSTEKGDLSSESTVSRIRTEHFPLTLESARPSHTSQYLCASSDRDTSYNEQFFGPGTRLTVL.

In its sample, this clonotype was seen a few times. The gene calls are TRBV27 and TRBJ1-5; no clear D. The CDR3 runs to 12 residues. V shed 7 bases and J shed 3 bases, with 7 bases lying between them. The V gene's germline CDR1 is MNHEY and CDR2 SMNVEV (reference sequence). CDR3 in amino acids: CASTVLNQPQHF. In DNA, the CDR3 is TGTGCCAGCACCGTCCTCAATCAGCCCCAGCATTTT.

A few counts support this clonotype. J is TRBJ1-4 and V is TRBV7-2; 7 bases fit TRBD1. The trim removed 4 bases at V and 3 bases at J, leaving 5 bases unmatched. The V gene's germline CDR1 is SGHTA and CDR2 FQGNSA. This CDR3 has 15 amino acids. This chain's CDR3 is CASSSTGTANEKLFF. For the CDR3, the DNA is TGTGCCAGCAGCTCGACCGGGACAGCTAATGAAAAACTGTTTTTT.